This T cell receptor (beta chain) is from a study of shared clonotypes between healthy human individuals (dated by TCRdb to the early 2020s). A note on the overall study: The cohort comprised a couple of women and a few men aged 18 to 49 years. For each donor, CD4 naive and CD4 memory were each given three plates, CD8 naive was given two plates, and CD8 memory was given one plate. To estimate repertoire size and how much clonotypes are shared between individuals, the study performed deep sequencing of blood TCR repertoires from a handful of healthy adults. Different laboratories and diverse techniques were used to prepare libraries and sequence TCR repertoires, to increase sequencing depth and limit assay-specific biases. Each donor's leukapheresis produced roughly between roughly 0.85 and 9.5 billion PBMCs. Study-level results and caveats: Pairwise subsampling led to the expectation that sequencing depth would affect the degree of clonotype sharing among donors. Compared with non-shared clonotypes, clonotypes shared by all four sorted-subset donors had higher generation probabilities. Because the study included a small number of donors, the genetic and exposure-history diversity represented was limited. Estimated clonotype richness was generally larger for naive than for memory subsets. About 5% of naive CD4, approximately 3.7% of naive CD8, about 2.1% of memory CD4, and 0.35% to 0.4% of memory CD8 clonotypes were shared across a few donors. Sampling was limited to blood, and TCR repertoires in tissue likely differ from TCR repertoires in blood. Even with the large sequencing depth, rarefaction of the sorted-subset datasets indicated that sequencing was incomplete.

Donors were healthy HIV-negative adults with no recently reported acute infections or vaccinations. Every donor was a Caucasian adult residing in Nashville, Tennessee, USA. CD4+ T cells were enriched by magnetic negative selection; naive cells were then positively selected on CD45RA, and the negative fraction formed the memory subset. After blood collection by leukapheresis, PBMCs were isolated using Ficoll-Histopaque density gradient centrifugation and then cryopreserved in the vapor phase of liquid nitrogen. Purity and quantity of every magnetically sorted T cell population were checked by analytical flow cytometry. Genomic DNA was isolated from each sorted fraction and quantified by UV absorbance on a Nanodrop 2000c. Measured from the cysteine to the phenylalanine, the CDR3 is 14 residues long. The kept DNA is CDR3 alone, 42 bases in frame from the first base. Via the germline V gene, CDR1 is SGHTA and CDR2 FQGNSA. The junction shows trimming of 5 bases on V and 5 bases on J, plus 15 bases between the germline ends.

Worth noting for this clone: Which antigen it targets is not known. Base-call qualities are not available, and no considerably larger clone is one nucleotide away.

TCR CDR3 regions were amplified from genomic DNA by multiplex PCR using the deep immunoSEQ assay. Extracted genomic DNA from each cell subset was distributed evenly across all wells of several immunoSEQ 96-well plates, and each plate was treated as a replicate. For sorted subsets, around 200 ng genomic DNA, equal to some 30,000 T cell genomes, was loaded into each replicate PCR. The purified libraries were quantified using a Qubit 3.0 fluorometer, sized with a Bioanalyzer 2100, and then quantified again using the KAPA Library Quantification kit. Each immunoSEQ 96-well plate was sequenced on its own single-read 150-cycle Illumina NextSeq 550 flow cell. In the original analysis: Because the immunoSEQ output held only junctional sequences and lacked quality scores, the filtering could not match the filtering applied to full-length reads. To assign V/J genes and CDR3, sequences were annotated using PyIR, a Python wrapper for IgBLAST v1.9, with IMGT germline references. Reads with weak V/J assignments (E-value above 1e-6), missing CDR3, stop codons, out-of-frame junctions, or ambiguous translated residues were removed. A V3J clonotype was defined by an identical inferred V gene, J gene, and CDR3 amino acid sequence. Percentage overlap between repertoires was calculated by dividing the number of shared unique clonotypes by the size of the smaller repertoire. Richness of each repertoire was evaluated using RTK rarefaction, the Chao1 estimator, and Recon v2.1 estimates of unobserved clonotypes. OLGA was used to compute generation probabilities for all TCRbeta clonotypes that the gDNA method yielded from four donors. TCRdb obtained this table from immuneACCESS and retained in-frame rearrangements with V and J assigned. These tables miss some clones; where compared with another copy, unresolved V genes account for less than half of the shortfall, and the remainder is unexplained. Clonal size and the V and J genes are those of that table, whereas D and trimming came from the DNA. Across this sample there are millions of clones, with over 85% seen only once. About 0.41% of the sample is taken by the ten largest.

The TCR comes from a man aged 18 to 30 in good health. Some clones in this sample may be carry-over from other donors' samples. Material for sequencing was naive CD4+ T cells from PBMCs. The sample's cell subset or site label is to be understood as: CD45RA+ positively selected. This chain joins TRBV7-2 to TRBJ1-1, with TRBD1 tentatively as D gene (6 bases match). The sequenced DNA: TGTGCCAGCAGCCCCCCGGGGGGCGGGACTGAAGCTTTCTTT. This translates into CASSPPGGGTEAFF. When the CDR3 is completed using the reference TRBV7-2 and TRBJ1-1 genes on either side, the full variable domain is GAGVSQSPSNKVTEKGKDVELRCDPISGHTALYWYRQSLGQGLEFLIYFQGNSAPDKSGLPSDRFSAERTGGSVSTLTIQRTQQEDSAVYLCASSPPGGGTEAFFGQGTRLTVV.